Listed below are T cell receptor beta chains from one sample, sequenced in a study of Ad26.COV2.S vaccination and SARS-CoV-2 variants. Here immunoSEQ multiplex PCR was the method, and the copy in TCRdb shows in-frame clones only, minus some. Among around 450,000 clones listed, 89% were seen once. This sample comprised peripheral blood, obtained in a trial of Ad26.COV2.S vaccine versus placebo. The receptors derive from a person between 18 and 59 years old who received the Ad26.COV2.S COVID-19 vaccine or a placebo. Each CDR3 is given with its conserved first and last residue. Each record gives: D gene, clone size, J gene, V gene, CDR3 DNA, CDR3 protein. The D gene is left open where the match is weak. Clone size appears in some rows only: once, few, many, or a class for an expanded clone.

. . TRBJ1-6 TRBV5-6 TGTGCCAGCAGCTTGCCGGGGATGGATTCACCCCTCCACTTT CASSLPGMDSPLHF
. . TRBJ1-5 TRBV5-4 TGTGCCAGCAGCTTGAACGGGGCCTATCAGCCCCAGCATTTT CASSLNGAYQPQHF
. . TRBJ2-1 TRBV18 TGTGCCAGCCACGGAACAGGCTACAATGAGCAGTTCTTC CASHGTGYNEQFF
TRBD2 . TRBJ2-3 TRBV6-5 TGTGCCAGCAGTTCCACACTAGCGGGGAGTGTAGATACGCAGTATTTT CASSSTLAGSVDTQYF
. . TRBJ2-7 TRBV29-1 TGCAGCGTTGAGATCGCCAGGGGCTACGAGCAGTACTTC CSVEIARGYEQYF
. . TRBJ2-5 TRBV4-3 TGCGCCAGCAGCCCGGGAGAGGGAGAGACCCAGTACTTC CASSPGEGETQYF
. . TRBJ1-3 TRBV11-3 TGTGCCAGCAGCTTTGACCGGACAGTGGGAAACACCATATATTTT CASSFDRTVGNTIYF
. . TRBJ2-7 TRBV19 TGTGCCAGTAGTATAGGGGCGGGATTAGACACCTACGAGCAGTACTTC CASSIGAGLDTYEQYF
. . TRBJ2-6 TRBV10-3 TGTGCCATCAGTGAGTCAGGACTCACCTCTGGGGCCAACGTCCTGACTTTC CAISESGLTSGANVLTF
TRBD1 . TRBJ2-5 TRBV18 TGTGCCACCTCAACAGGGGAGGAGACCCAGTACTTC CATSTGEETQYF
TRBD1 . TRBJ2-5 TRBV4-2 TGTGCCAGCAGCCACGGACAGGGGGTTGTAGAGACCCAGTACTTC CASSHGQGVVETQYF
. . TRBJ2-5 TRBV3-1/TRBV3-2 TGTGCCAGCAGCTCGGGGGAGACCCAGTACTTC CASSSGETQYF
TRBD2 . TRBJ2-2 TRBV2 TGTGCCAGCACTAGACTAGCGGGGAACACCGGGGAGCTGTTTTTT CASTRLAGNTGELFF
. . TRBJ1-2 TRBV7-2 TGTGCCAGCAGCTCCGGGGGTGGCTATGGCTACACCTTC CASSSGGGYGYTF
. . TRBJ2-5 TRBV7-2 TGTGCCAGCAGCTTAGTGGCCCCCCAAGAGACCCAGTACTTC CASSLVAPQETQYF
. . TRBJ2-5 TRBV4-2 TGTGCCAGCAGCAACCAAGCGAGAGGGGGAGAGACCCAGTACTTC CASSNQARGGETQYF
. . TRBJ1-1 TRBV7-6 TGTGCCAGCAGCTTCGGAGGGCGGGACGTGACTTTCTTT CASSFGGRDVTFF
. . TRBJ1-5 TRBV7-2 TGTGCCAGCAGTTGGGAAGTAAGGAATCAGCCCCAGCATTTT CASSWEVRNQPQHF
. . TRBJ1-4 TRBV28 TGTGCCAGCAGTCGGTTTGGTACTAATGAAAAACTGTTTTTT CASSRFGTNEKLFF
. . TRBJ1-6 TRBV18 TGTGCCAGCTCACTTACGGACCGATCACCCCTCCACTTT CASSLTDRSPLHF
. . TRBJ1-2 TRBV6-5 TGTGCCAGCAGCTTCAGGGTCGCTAACTATGGCTACACCTTC CASSFRVANYGYTF
. once TRBJ1-3 TRBV14 TGTGCCAGCAGCCAAGATCAGCCACCGGGAAACACCATATATTTT CASSQDQPPGNTIYF
. . TRBJ2-5 TRBV7-2 TGTGCCAGCAGCTTAGGGGGGTCACAAGAGACCCAGTACTTC CASSLGGSQETQYF
. . TRBJ1-1 TRBV29-1 TGCAGCGTTGTCCGTGGGGGGCACACTGAAGCTTTCTTT CSVVRGGHTEAFF
. . TRBJ1-2 TRBV7-9 TGTGCCAGCAGCCTGGTCGTTGCCGATGGCTACACCTTC CASSLVVADGYTF
. . TRBJ1-1 TRBV5-1 TGCGCCAGCAGCTTGGCAGGGTTCACTGAAGCTTTCTTT CASSLAGFTEAFF
. . TRBJ1-1 TRBV7-9 TGTGCCAGCAGACCGACAGAAATTTCCAACGCTTTCTTT CASRPTEISNAFF
. . TRBJ2-5 TRBV20-1 TGCAGTGCTAGTGGGGGATGGGAAGAGACCCAGTACTTC CSASGGWEETQYF
. few TRBJ2-3 TRBV5-6 TGTGCCAGCAGTAGGGTTGACACAGATACGCAGTATTTT CASSRVDTDTQYF
TRBD2 . TRBJ2-7 TRBV11-2 TGTGCCAGCAGCTCACACCCGGCGGGGGGGGAGCAGTACTTC CASSSHPAGGEQYF
. . TRBJ1-5 TRBV9 TGTGCCAGCAGCGCCCACGGTAGTGGGAGCAATCAGCCCCAGCATTTT CASSAHGSGSNQPQHF
TRBD1 . TRBJ2-1 TRBV29-1 TGCAGCGCGGGACAGTTCTCCTACAATGAGCAGTTCTTC CSAGQFSYNEQFF
TRBD2 . TRBJ2-5 TRBV7-2 TGTGCCAGCAGCATAGCGGGGGGTTACCAAGAGACCCAGTACTTC CASSIAGGYQETQYF
. . TRBJ1-3 TRBV19 TGTGCCAGTAGTCCTCCGGGAGACGGAAACACCATATATTTT CASSPPGDGNTIYF
. once TRBJ1-1 TRBV18 TGTGCCAGCTCCACTCAGGGGAACACTGAAGCTTTCTTT CASSTQGNTEAFF